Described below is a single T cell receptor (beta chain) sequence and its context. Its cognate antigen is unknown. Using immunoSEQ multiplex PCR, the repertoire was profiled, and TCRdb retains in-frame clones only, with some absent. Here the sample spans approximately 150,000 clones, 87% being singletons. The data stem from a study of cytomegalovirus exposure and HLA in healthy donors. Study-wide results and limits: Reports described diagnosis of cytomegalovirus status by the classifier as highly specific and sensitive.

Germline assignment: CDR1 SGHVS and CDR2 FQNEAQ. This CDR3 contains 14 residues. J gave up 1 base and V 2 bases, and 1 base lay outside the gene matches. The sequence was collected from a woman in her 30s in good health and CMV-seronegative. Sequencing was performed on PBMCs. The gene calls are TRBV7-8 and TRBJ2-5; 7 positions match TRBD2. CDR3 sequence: CASSLSSGQETQYF. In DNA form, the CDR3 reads TGTGCCAGCAGCTTATCTAGCGGCCAAGAGACCCAGTACTTC.